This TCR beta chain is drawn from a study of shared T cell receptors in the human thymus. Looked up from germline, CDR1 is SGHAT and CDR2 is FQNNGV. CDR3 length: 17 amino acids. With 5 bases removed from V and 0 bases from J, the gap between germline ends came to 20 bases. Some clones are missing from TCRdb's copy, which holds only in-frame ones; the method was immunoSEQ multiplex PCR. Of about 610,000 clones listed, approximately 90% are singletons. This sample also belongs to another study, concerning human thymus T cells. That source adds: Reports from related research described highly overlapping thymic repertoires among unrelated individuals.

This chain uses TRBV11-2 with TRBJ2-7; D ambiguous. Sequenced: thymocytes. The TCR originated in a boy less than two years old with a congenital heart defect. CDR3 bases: TGTGCCAGCAGCCCCCGAAAACTGGCAGGCAGCTCCTACGAGCAGTACTTC. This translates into CASSPRKLAGSSYEQYF. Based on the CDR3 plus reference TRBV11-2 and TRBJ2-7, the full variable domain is EAGVAQSPRYKIIEKRQSVAFWCNPISGHATLYWYQQILGQGPKLLIQFQNNGVVDDSQLPKDRFSAERLKGVDSTLKIQPAKLEDSAVYLCASSPRKLAGSSYEQYFGPGTRLTVT.